Below, 27 T cell receptor beta chains from the same sample are listed, as sequenced in a study of T-cell memory formation after mild COVID-19. From the 5' RACE reads, TCRdb called clonotypes with MiXCR, one entry per CDR3 protein. Found here are approximately 98,000 distinct CDR3 sequences, over 15% of them singletons; the top ten hold 5% to 7%. The sequencing input was PBMCs or a T cell subset sorted from them (not recorded which). These receptors originate from a man younger than 35 who had mild COVID-19 (a few samples of this study predate the infection). Cell type and time point are not known.

This clonotype turned up a few times. The V gene is TRBV5-6, the J gene TRBJ2-7, with D unclear. Trimming left V 4 bases short and J 2 bases short, with 16 bases between. Germline V CDR1 and CDR2: SGHDT, YYEEEE. The CDR3 contains 15 residues. CDR3 protein: CASSDRTGYTYEQYV. In nucleotides, the CDR3 is TGTGCCAGCAGCGATAGGACGGGTTACACCTACGAGCAGTACGTC.

The rearrangement links TRBV28 to TRBJ2-3; 13 bases map to TRBD2. In germline, CDR1 is MDHEN, CDR2 SYDVKM. The trim removed 5 bases at V and 2 bases at J, leaving 7 bases unmatched. The CDR3 covers 17 residues. Here the CDR3 reads CASSPRTSGGLTDTQYF. The CDR3 DNA is TGTGCCAGCAGTCCCAGGACTAGCGGGGGCCTCACAGATACGCAGTATTTT.

This clonotype was found a few times. The chain joins TRBV24-1 to TRBJ2-3, with TRBD2 matching 7 bases. Germline V lookup: CDR1 KGHDR, CDR2 SFDVKD. The CDR3 runs to 15 residues. J lost 5 bases, V lost 4 bases, and 8 bases had no gene match. The CDR3 region is CATSDTRGYGDTQYF. For the CDR3, the DNA is TGTGCCACCAGTGACACGCGGGGGTACGGAGATACGCAGTATTTT.

This clonotype was detected only a few times. V usage is TRBV7-2 and J usage is TRBJ2-3, with 9 bases matching TRBD1. The V and J ends lost 5 bases and 14 bases, in that order; junction bases with no gene match: 14. There are 14 residues in the CDR3. The V gene's germline CDR1 is SGHTA and CDR2 FQGNSA. DNA for the CDR3: TGTGCCAGCAGCCCCGGGACAGGGTGGGCGACCCTGTATTTT. Amino acids: CASSPGTGWATLYF.

The chain recombines TRBV5-1 with TRBJ1-2; D not certain. CDR3 size: 14 residues. Germline V lookup: CDR1 SGHRS, CDR2 YFSETQ. The V gene lost 2 bases and the J gene lost 0 bases, with 8 bases spanning the gap. CDR3: CASSFDKANYGYTF. The DNA of the CDR3 is TGCGCCAGCAGCTTTGACAAAGCTAACTATGGCTACACCTTC.

This clonotype occurred a few times. This chain connects TRBV6-5 to TRBJ2-3; D not certain. The V end was cut by 6 bases, the J end by 2 bases, with 9 bases between. The CDR3 runs to 13 residues. Germline-derived CDR1 and CDR2 are MNHEY and SVGAGI. CDR3 DNA sequence: TGTGCCAGCAGCCCCCCTACCACAGATACGCAGTATTTT. Translation gives CASSPPTTDTQYF.

The chain is built from TRBV20-1 and TRBJ1-1; D uncertain. The CDR3 extends over 14 amino acids. V lost 6 bases, J lost 4 bases, and 18 bases lay in between. CDR1 and CDR2 from the germline V gene are DFQATT and SNEGSKA (reference sequence). The CDR3 nucleotides read TGCAGTGCCCTGAGCTATTCCCTTTCCACTGAAGCTTTCTTT. Translated, it gives CSALSYSLSTEAFF.

This clonotype has more than one count but fewer than ten. The gene calls are TRBV12-3 or TRBV12-4 and TRBJ1-6; TRBD1 matches 7 bases. J gave up 8 bases and V 6 bases, and 10 bases lay outside the gene matches. The CDR3 contains 15 residues. The CDR3 sequence is CASRAGGGEDSPLHF. The CDR3 nucleotides read TGTGCCAGCAGGGCCGGAGGGGGCGAGGATTCACCCCTCCACTTT.

V and J are TRBV29-1 and TRBJ2-1, with D possibly TRBD2 on 5 matching bases. Germline V gene data show CDR1 as SQVTM and CDR2 as ANQGSEA. The CDR3 is made up of 18 amino acids. The V end was cut by 5 bases, the J end by 0 bases, with 23 bases between. The CDR3 DNA follows: TGCAGCGTTCCTCGGGGTCTTTGGGGTTATAGCTCCTACAATGAGCAGTTCTTC. Amino acids: CSVPRGLWGYSSYNEQFF.

The chain employs TRBV5-1 and TRBJ2-5; D might be TRBD1 or TRBD2, each matching 5 bases. Trimming cost V 0 bases and J 2 bases, with 14 bases left between them. Germline CDR1 reads SGHRS; CDR2 reads YFSETQ. This CDR3 spans 16 amino acids. The CDR3 DNA follows: TGCGCCAGCAGCTTGGAGGGGCGGAGGCTACAAGAGACCCAGTACTTC. This gives the protein CASSLEGRRLQETQYF.

This sequence joins TRBV7-2 and TRBJ1-5, with 7 bases that match TRBD1. Trimming cost V 7 bases and J 3 bases; bases outside gene matches: 6. This CDR3 region has 14 residues. CDR1 is SGHTA, CDR2 FQGNSA, per germline. The CDR3 sequence is CASTGTVNNQPQHF. The CDR3 nucleotides read TGTGCCAGCACTGGGACAGTGAACAATCAGCCCCAGCATTTT.

As for this clonotype: At one end the junction does not follow the germline gene, possibly because of a read error. V usage is TRBV5-6 and J usage is TRBJ2-1; D possibly uses TRBD1 or TRBD2 (5 bases each). Germline loops: CDR1 SGHDT, CDR2 YYEEEE. This CDR3 is 13 amino acids long. The CDR3 sequence is CASNLGVKGVRFF. The CDR3 DNA sequence: TGTGCCAGCAACTTGGGGGTTAAGGGAGTACGGTTCTTC.

Only a few counts were recorded for this clonotype. V and J are TRBV7-2 and TRBJ1-1; D is unclear. V lost 2 bases, J lost 3 bases, and 10 bases lay in between. The CDR3 spans 14 residues. Germline V CDR1 and CDR2: SGHTA, FQGNSA. CDR3 region: CASSLYGADTEAFF. In DNA, the CDR3 is TGTGCCAGCAGCTTATACGGCGCCGACACTGAAGCTTTCTTT.

This rearrangement joins TRBV4-2 to TRBJ2-5; 7 positions agree with TRBD2. The CDR3 loop spans 14 amino acids. After removal of 4 bases from V and 5 bases from J, the junction contained 7 bases not matched to a gene. Germline values: CDR1 LGHNA, CDR2 YNFKEQ. This chain's CDR3 is CASSRLAVVETQYF. The DNA for the CDR3 is TGTGCCAGCAGCCGGCTAGCGGTCGTGGAGACCCAGTACTTC.

The chain links TRBV4-3 to TRBJ2-6, with 9 bases lining up with TRBD1. Germline V lookup: CDR1 LGHNA, CDR2 YSLEER. V dropped 1 base and J dropped 1; count of bases not matched to a gene: 11. The CDR3 loop spans 20 amino acids. This CDR3 reads CASSQVGAGTGLSGANVLTF. Here the CDR3 DNA reads TGCGCCAGCAGCCAAGTGGGAGCCGGGACAGGGCTTTCTGGGGCCAACGTCCTGACTTTC.

A remark on this clonotype: A read error may be the cause here, since a much bigger clone is one base away. The rearrangement links TRBV7-9 to TRBJ2-3, with no clear D. The CDR3 covers 16 residues. Germline lookup yields CDR1 SEHNR and CDR2 FQNEAQ (reference sequence). V was shortened by 2 bases and J by 3 bases, with 15 bases between the two germline ends. The CDR3 sequence is CASSLTRRQRTDTQYF. The CDR3 coding sequence is TGTGCCAGCAGCTTAACGCGGCGGCAGAGAACAGATACGCAGTATTTT.

This chain links TRBV24-1 with TRBJ2-3; no clear D. The CDR3 contains 13 residues. The germline V and J ends were trimmed by 7 bases and 9 bases, with 16 bases remaining between them. CDR1 is KGHDR, CDR2 SFDVKD, per germline. CDR3 DNA: TGTGCCACCAGCGGCCGAGACCAAGAAACGCAGTATTTT. Translation: CATSGRDQETQYF.

The sample holds many counts of this clonotype. The rearrangement joins TRBV3-1 to TRBJ1-1, with D maybe TRBD1 (6 bases). CDR3 length: 15 residues. Trimming cost V 3 bases and J 0 bases, with 11 bases left between them. Germline CDR1 reads LGHDT; CDR2 reads YNNKEL (reference sequence). Written as DNA, the CDR3 is TGTGCCAGCAGCCATCCAGGGGCGATGAACACTGAAGCTTTCTTT. Translation: CASSHPGAMNTEAFF.

This clonotype was recorded a few times. This sequence joins TRBV6-2 or TRBV6-3 and TRBJ2-2, with D perhaps TRBD1 or TRBD2 (6 bases each). Germline assignment: CDR1 MNHEY and CDR2 SVGEGT. With 7 bases removed from V and 2 bases from J, the gap between germline ends came to 20 bases. CDR3 size: 17 residues. CDR3 in amino acids: CASTPGGQRVNTGELFF. The CDR3 DNA reads TGTGCCAGCACCCCCGGGGGCCAGCGGGTAAACACCGGGGAGCTGTTTTTT.

This chain links TRBV2 with TRBJ2-5; 7 bases are a match to TRBD2. Germline V gives CDR1 SNHLY, CDR2 FYNNEI. The CDR3 contains 12 residues. V dropped 7 bases and J dropped 4; count of bases not matched to a gene: 3. The CDR3: CASKWEGETQYF. CDR3 nucleotide sequence: TGTGCCAGCAAGTGGGAGGGAGAGACCCAGTACTTC.

The rearrangement uses TRBV11-2 and TRBJ2-2, with 11 bases aligning to TRBD2. The ends lost 4 bases at V and 5 bases at J; junction bases unmatched: 6. Germline V gene lookup returns CDR1 SGHAT and CDR2 FQNNGV. The CDR3 length is 16 residues. CDR3 DNA sequence: TGTGCCAGCAGCTCCAAAAGACTAGCGGGGACCGGGGAGCTGTTTTTT. Residues: CASSSKRLAGTGELFF. The variable domain in full, with the rest retrieved from reference TRBV11-2 and TRBJ2-2, is EAGVAQSPRYKIIEKRQSVAFWCNPISGHATLYWYQQILGQGPKLLIQFQNNGVVDDSQLPKDRFSAERLKGVDSTLKIQPAKLEDSAVYLCASSSKRLAGTGELFFGEGSRLTVL.

This clonotype was recorded a few times. The chain joins TRBV20-1 to TRBJ2-2; D is unclear. CDR1 and CDR2 from the germline V gene are DFQATT and SNEGSKA (reference sequence). The CDR3 is 14 amino acids. The ends were cut back, 3 bases at V and 7 bases at J, with 15 bases in the middle. CDR3 amino acids: CSASEATVDGELFF. The CDR3 nucleotides are TGCAGTGCTAGTGAGGCCACTGTGGACGGGGAGCTGTTTTTT.

The rearrangement links TRBV20-1 to TRBJ2-3, with 8 bases aligning to TRBD2. CDR1 is DFQATT, CDR2 SNEGSKA, per germline (reference sequence). V gave up 7 bases and J gave up 4 bases; unmatched junction bases: 10. The CDR3 spans 14 residues. The CDR3 coding sequence is TGCAGTGTTGTCAATAGCGGGGCCGCAGATACGCAGTATTTT. This sequence encodes CSVVNSGAADTQYF.

This chain uses TRBV21-1 with TRBJ2-3. TRBV21-1 is labeled a pseudogene. The CDR3 loop spans 13 amino acids. The chain's CDR3 is CASSKVRVVTQYF. As DNA, the CDR3 is TGTGCCAGCAGCAAAGTCCGTGTTGTTACGCAGTATTTT.

This chain's CDR3 is CASSLQGEQYF. The CDR3 DNA reads as TGCGCCAGCAGCTTGCAGGGCGAGCAGTACTTC. The chain uses TRBV5-1 and TRBJ2-7, with D maybe TRBD1 (5 bases). Trimming left V 1 base short and J 6 bases short, with 5 bases between. CDR1 and CDR2 from the germline V gene are SGHRS and YFSETQ. This CDR3 has 11 amino acids. The full variable domain, in which reference TRBV5-1 and TRBJ2-7 provide the parts outside the CDR3, is KAGVTQTPRYLIKTRGQQVTLSCSPISGHRSVSWYQQTPGQGLQFLFEYFSETQRNKGNFPGRFSGRQFSNSRSEMNVSTLELGDSALYLCASSLQGEQYFGPGTRLTVT.

The chain uses TRBV7-8 and TRBJ1-2; tentative D call: TRBD1 (5 bases). The CDR3 runs 14 residues. Germline values: CDR1 SGHVS, CDR2 FQNEAQ. The V end lost 3 bases, the J end lost 8 bases, and 16 bases lay between the germline ends. The CDR3 region has the DNA TGTGCCAGCAGCTTTCAGGGAGGAATGGGGGGCTACACCTTC. Translation gives CASSFQGGMGGYTF.

Only one count was recorded for this clonotype. The chain has TRBV5-6 and TRBJ2-1; D remains unclear. The CDR3 spans 12 residues. Germline lookup yields CDR1 SGHDT and CDR2 YYEEEE. V was shortened by 4 bases and J by 4 bases, with 6 bases between the two germline ends. CDR3 DNA sequence: TGTGCCAGCAGCCCACAGTACAATGAGCAGTTCTTC. It specifies CASSPQYNEQFF. The full variable domain, its missing parts supplied by reference TRBV5-6 and TRBJ2-1, is DAGVTQSPTHLIKTRGQQVTLRCSPKSGHDTVSWYQQALGQGPQFIFQYYEEEERQRGNFPDRFSGHQFPNYSSELNVNALLLGDSALYLCASSPQYNEQFFGPGTRLTVL.